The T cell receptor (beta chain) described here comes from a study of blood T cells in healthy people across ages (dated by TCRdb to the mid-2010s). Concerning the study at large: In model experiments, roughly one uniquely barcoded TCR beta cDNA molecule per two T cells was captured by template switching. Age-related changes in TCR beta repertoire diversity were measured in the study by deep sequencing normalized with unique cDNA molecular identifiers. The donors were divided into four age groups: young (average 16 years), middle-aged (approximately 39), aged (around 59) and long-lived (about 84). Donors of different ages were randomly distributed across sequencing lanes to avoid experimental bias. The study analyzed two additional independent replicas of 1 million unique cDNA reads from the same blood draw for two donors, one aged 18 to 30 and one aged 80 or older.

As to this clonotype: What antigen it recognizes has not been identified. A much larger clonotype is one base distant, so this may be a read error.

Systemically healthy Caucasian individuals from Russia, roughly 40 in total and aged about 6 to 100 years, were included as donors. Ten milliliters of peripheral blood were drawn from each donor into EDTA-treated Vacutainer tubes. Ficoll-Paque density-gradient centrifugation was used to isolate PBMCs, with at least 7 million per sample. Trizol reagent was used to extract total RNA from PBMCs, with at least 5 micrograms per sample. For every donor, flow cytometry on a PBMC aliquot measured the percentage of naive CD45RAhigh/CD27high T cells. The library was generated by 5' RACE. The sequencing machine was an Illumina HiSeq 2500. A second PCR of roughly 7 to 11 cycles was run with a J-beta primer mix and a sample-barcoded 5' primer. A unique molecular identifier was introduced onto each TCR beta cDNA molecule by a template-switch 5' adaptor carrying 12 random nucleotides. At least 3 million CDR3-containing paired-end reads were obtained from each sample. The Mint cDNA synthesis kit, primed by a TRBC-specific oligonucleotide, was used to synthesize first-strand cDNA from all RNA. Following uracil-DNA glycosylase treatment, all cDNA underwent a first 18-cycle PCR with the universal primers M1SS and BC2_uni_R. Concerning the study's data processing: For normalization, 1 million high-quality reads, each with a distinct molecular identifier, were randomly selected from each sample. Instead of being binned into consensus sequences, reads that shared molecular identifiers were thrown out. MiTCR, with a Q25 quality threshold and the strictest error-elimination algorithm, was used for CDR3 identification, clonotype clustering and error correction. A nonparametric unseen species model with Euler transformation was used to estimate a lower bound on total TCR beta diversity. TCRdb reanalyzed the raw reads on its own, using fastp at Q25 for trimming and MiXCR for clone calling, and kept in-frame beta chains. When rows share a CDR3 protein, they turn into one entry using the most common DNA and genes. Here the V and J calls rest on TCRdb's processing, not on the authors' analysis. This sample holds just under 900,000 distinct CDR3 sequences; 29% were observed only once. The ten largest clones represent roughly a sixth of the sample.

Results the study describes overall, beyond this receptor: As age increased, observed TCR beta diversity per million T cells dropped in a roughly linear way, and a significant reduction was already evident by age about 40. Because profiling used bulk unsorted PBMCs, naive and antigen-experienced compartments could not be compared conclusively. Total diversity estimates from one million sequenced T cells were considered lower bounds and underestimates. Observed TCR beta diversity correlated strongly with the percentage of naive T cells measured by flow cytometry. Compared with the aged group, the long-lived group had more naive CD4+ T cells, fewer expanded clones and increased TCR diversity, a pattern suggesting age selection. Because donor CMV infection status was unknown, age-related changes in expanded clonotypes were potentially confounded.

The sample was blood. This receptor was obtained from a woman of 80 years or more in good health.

The DNA sequence is TGTGCCAGCAGTAGCGGGCAGCTCAGCACAGATACGCGGTATTTT. It translates to CASSSGQLSTDTRYF. The chain is made from TRBV2 and TRBJ2-3; tentative D gene TRBD2, with 6 bases matching. The CDR3 sequence holds 15 residues, the cysteine and phenylalanine included. Just CDR3 DNA is preserved here, 45 bases in frame from base 1. Per the germline V gene, SNHLY is the CDR1 and FYNNEI is the CDR2.